The 15 T cell receptor beta chains below come from one sample, sequenced in a study of blood T cell repertoires in COVID-19. Clones were read by immunoSEQ multiplex PCR, and TCRdb kept only the in-frame ones, dropping some. The sample consists of 360,000 or so clones, around 92% of them appearing once. Sequencing input: PBMCs or T cells enriched from blood (not recorded which). The receptors derive from a woman in her twenties or thirties who had recovered from COVID-19.

This clone was detected a few times. The rearrangement joins TRBV19 to TRBJ1-4; D remains unclear. This CDR3 has 14 residues. Germline CDR1 is LNHDA and CDR2 is SQIVND (reference sequence). V was trimmed by 6 bases and J by 5 bases, leaving 13 bases between them. CDR3 sequence (DNA): TGTGCCAGTAGCCGGCGGCCTCGAAATGAAAAACTGTTTTTT. It is translated as CASSRRPRNEKLFF.

The CDR3 here is CASSLGQGKAYEQYF. Written as DNA, the CDR3 is TGTGCCAGCAGTTTAGGGCAGGGGAAGGCCTACGAGCAGTACTTC. The chain joins TRBV27 to TRBJ2-7; TRBD1 might be the D (6 bases). Trimming pared 2 bases from V and 2 bases from J, leaving 13 bases between. The CDR3 consists of 15 residues. The germline gives CDR1 MNHEY, CDR2 SMNVEV (reference sequence).

The rearrangement uses TRBV5-1 and TRBJ2-7; TRBD1 agrees at 9 bases. The junction had 8 bases not matched to a gene; V was cut back by 7 bases and J by 3 bases. The CDR3 is 14 residues long. The germline V gene encodes CDR1 SGHRS and CDR2 YFSETQ. The DNA of the CDR3 is TGCGCCAGCCATCCCGGGACAGGGATCTACGAGCAGTACTTC. Protein sequence: CASHPGTGIYEQYF.

This clone was recorded a few times. The chain carries TRBV10-1 and TRBJ1-6; TRBD1 is a possible D gene (5 bases). The CDR3 sequence is 13 residues long. The V and J ends lost 5 bases and 7 bases respectively, with 9 bases between them. The germline gives CDR1 WNHNN, CDR2 SYGVQD (reference sequence). CDR3 residues: CASSPTANSPLHF. Here the CDR3 DNA reads TGCGCCAGCAGTCCGACAGCCAATTCACCCCTCCACTTT.

This chain uses TRBV27 with TRBJ2-1, with TRBD2 matching 11 bases. V lost 3 bases, J lost 6 bases, and 1 base stayed unmatched. CDR1 is MNHEY and CDR2 is SMNVEV in the germline V gene (reference sequence). CDR3 length: 14 amino acids. CDR3 sequence (DNA): TGTGCCAGCAGTTTGCTAGCGGGAGGCAATGAGCAGTTCTTC. This translates into CASSLLAGGNEQFF.

With regard to this clone: Other DNA variants within this sample encode the same CDR3. The chain is built from TRBV5-1 and TRBJ2-7; D gene ambiguous. V lost 0 bases, J lost 2 bases, and 6 bases lay in between. CDR3 length: 13 residues. The germline V gene has CDR1 SGHRS and CDR2 YFSETQ. Written as DNA, the CDR3 is TGCGCCAGCAGCTTGGGGCCAACCTACGAGCAGTACTTC. It translates to CASSLGPTYEQYF.

This clone was recorded once. The chain recombines TRBV6-4 with TRBJ2-1; no clear D. Trimming removed 0 bases from V and 3 bases from J, with 6 bases in between. CDR3 length: 14 residues. The germline V gene encodes CDR1 MRHNA and CDR2 SNTAGT. CDR3 sequence: CASSDSAHYNEQFF. The CDR3 nucleotides read TGTGCCAGCAGTGACTCGGCTCACTACAATGAGCAGTTCTTC.

The rearrangement uses TRBV3-1 (or the pseudogene TRBV3-2) and TRBJ1-4, with 8 nucleotides matching TRBD1. The junction had 4 bases not matched to a gene; V was cut back by 3 bases and J by 4 bases. Germline V gene data show CDR1 as LGHDT and CDR2 as YNNKEL (reference sequence). There are 15 residues in the CDR3. This CDR3 is CASSHWDRRNEKLFF. CDR3 coding DNA: TGTGCCAGCAGCCACTGGGACAGGCGTAATGAAAAACTGTTTTTT.

V is TRBV5-1 and J is TRBJ2-1; perhaps TRBD1 as D (6 bases). Germline CDR1 SGHRS, CDR2 YFSETQ. The CDR3 length is 17 residues. Deletions cut 3 bases from V and 0 bases from J, with 16 bases between. As DNA, the CDR3 is TGCGCCAGCAGCTCCTGGGGGCAGGGGAGCTCCTACAATGAGCAGTTCTTC. It codes for CASSSWGQGSSYNEQFF.

This chain connects TRBV7-9 to TRBJ1-5, with 9 nucleotides matching TRBD1. The CDR3 has 16 amino acids. V lost 2 bases and J lost 6; bases outside the gene matches: 8. CDR1 and CDR2 (germline): SEHNR, FQNEAQ (reference sequence). CDR3 nucleotides: TGTGCCAGCAGCTTAACAGGGGGCTGGGTGGTTCAGCCCCAGCATTTT. As protein: CASSLTGGWVVQPQHF.

V is TRBV11-3 and J is TRBJ2-2; D perhaps matches TRBD2 (6 bases). Trimming pared 4 bases from V and 0 bases from J, leaving 12 bases between. The germline V gene has CDR1 SGHNT and CDR2 YENEEA. CDR3 length equals 16 residues. The CDR3 coding sequence is TGTGCCAGCAGCTCCGGGACTCCGACGAACACCGGGGAGCTGTTTTTT. Amino acids: CASSSGTPTNTGELFF. Based on the CDR3 plus reference TRBV11-3 and TRBJ2-2, the full variable domain is EAGVVQSPRYKIIEKKQPVAFWCNPISGHNTLYWYLQNLGQGPELLIRYENEEAVDDSQLPKDRFSAERLKGVDSTLKIQPAELGDSAVYLCASSSGTPTNTGELFFGEGSRLTVL.

V gene TRBV28 combines with J gene TRBJ2-1; no clear D. Germline V gene sequence: CDR1 MDHEN, CDR2 SYDVKM. V was cut by 7 bases and J by 2 bases, with 15 bases left in between. This CDR3 spans 15 amino acids. The CDR3 reads CASTFSFFPYNEQFF. The CDR3 region has the DNA TGTGCCAGCACCTTTAGTTTTTTCCCCTACAATGAGCAGTTCTTC.

The J gene is TRBJ1-4, the V gene TRBV7-6; D gene ambiguous. V was trimmed by 5 bases and J by 8 bases, leaving 21 bases between them. Germline V gene lookup returns CDR1 SGHVS and CDR2 FNYEAQ. The CDR3 has 16 residues. In DNA form, the CDR3 reads TGTGCCAGCAGCCCGGAGGTCAGGTTGGGATTCGAAAAACTGTTTTTT. It encodes CASSPEVRLGFEKLFF. The whole variable domain, remainder taken from reference TRBV7-6 and TRBJ1-4, is GAGVSQSPRYKVTKRGQDVALRCDPISGHVSLYWYRQALGQGPEFLTYFNYEAQQDKSGLPNDRFSAERPEGSISTLTIQRTEQRDSAMYRCASSPEVRLGFEKLFFGSGTQLSVL.

The CDR3 here is CAWMTGMADTQYF. The CDR3 DNA follows: TGTGCCTGGATGACAGGGATGGCAGATACGCAGTATTTT. The V and J genes are TRBV30 and TRBJ2-3; TRBD1 aligns across 7 bases. J was trimmed by 4 bases and V by 4 bases; bases with no gene match: 5. CDR1 is GTSNPN and CDR2 is SVGIG in the germline V gene (reference sequence). The length of the CDR3 is 13 residues.

The chain combines TRBV4-1 with TRBJ2-7, with D tentatively TRBD1 (6 bases). The germline V and J ends were trimmed by 1 base and 4 bases, with 14 bases remaining between them. Germline V gives CDR1 MGHRA, CDR2 YSYEKL. The CDR3 totals 15 residues. The CDR3 loop is CASSQASGAGYEQYF. For the CDR3, the DNA is TGCGCCAGCAGCCAAGCTTCAGGGGCAGGGTACGAGCAGTACTTC.